Shown below are 3 T cell receptor beta chains from a single sample sequenced in a study of blood T cells in healthy people across ages. Primed by a sample-barcoded 5' primer and a J-beta primer mix, a second PCR proceeded for 7 to 11 cycles. TCRdb ran MiXCR on the 5' RACE reads and lists one entry per CDR3 protein. Altogether hundreds of thousands of distinct CDR3 sequences are present, 52% being singletons, with the ten largest covering around an eighth. Sequenced material: blood. All receptors derive from a woman aged 80 or over in good health.

For this clonotype: A much more abundant neighbour one base away suggests this may be a read error. This chain uses TRBV6-2 or TRBV6-3 with TRBJ2-7; maybe TRBD1 (6 bases). The CDR3 totals 19 residues. Germline V gene data show CDR1 as MNHEY and CDR2 as SVGEGT. Trimming pared 2 bases from V and 3 bases from J, leaving 26 bases between. Written as DNA, the CDR3 is TGTGCCAGCAGTTACGAGTCCCGGTTGAAGGAGGACAGCGGCTACGAGCAGTACTTC. This translates into CASSYESRLKEDSGYEQYF.

The chain has TRBV6-5 and TRBJ2-1; D may be TRBD2 (6 bases). Trimming removed 6 bases from V and 7 bases from J, with 16 bases in between. Per the germline V gene, CDR1 is MNHEY and CDR2 is SVGAGI. CDR3 length: 14 residues. CDR3 coding DNA: TGTGCCAGCAGCCAGGGACTTCCAGGGAATGAGCAGTTCTTC. It specifies CASSQGLPGNEQFF.

V gene TRBV7-9 combines with J gene TRBJ2-1; TRBD1 or TRBD2 may be the D gene (5 bases each). V lost 1 base to trimming and J lost 9 bases, with 7 bases between them. The CDR3 is made up of 12 amino acids. CDR1 is SEHNR and CDR2 is FQNEAQ in the germline V gene (reference sequence). CDR3 amino acids: CASSLVGTEQFF. In DNA form, the CDR3 reads TGTGCCAGCAGCTTAGTCGGGACTGAGCAGTTCTTC.